One sample yielded the 9 T cell receptor beta chains listed below, sequenced in a study of type 1 regulatory T cells. Study-wide results and caveats: Compared with non-Tr1 cells, Tr1 cells showed a narrower TCR repertoire.

MiXCR, applied by TCRdb to the reads, yields one record per CDR3 protein. The repertoire consists of about 69,000 distinct CDR3 sequences, with less than 25% occurring once and the leading ten covering around 8.1%. No antigen is known for these receptors. Sequences were obtained from cultured type 1 regulatory T (Tr1) cells, either the whole culture or a sorted fraction (not recorded which). The receptors stem from a human donor in good health.

This clonotype was detected a few times. The J gene is TRBJ2-1, the V gene TRBV19; D ambiguous. Germline-derived CDR1 and CDR2 are LNHDA and SQIVND (reference sequence). The CDR3 consists of 11 residues. The V gene lost 6 bases and the J gene lost 8 bases, with 8 bases spanning the gap. The CDR3 DNA reads TGTGCCAGTAGGCTAACGGATGAGCAGTTCTTC. It specifies CASRLTDEQFF.

This chain connects TRBV24-1 to TRBJ2-3, with 7 bases matching TRBD2. The CDR3 runs 16 residues. Germline assignment: CDR1 KGHDR and CDR2 SFDVKD. The V gene end was trimmed by 3 bases and the J gene end by 1 base; junction bases not matched to a gene: 6. The DNA of the CDR3 is TGTGCCACCAGTGATGCAACTAGCGCCCGCACAGATACGCAGTATTTT. Amino acid sequence: CATSDATSARTDTQYF.

This clonotype has a handful of counts. This chain connects TRBV5-1 to TRBJ1-5; TRBD1 agrees at 7 bases. Looked up from germline, CDR1 is SGHRS and CDR2 is YFSETQ. CDR3 length: 15 amino acids. Trimming took 4 bases from V and 4 from J; bases not matched to a gene: 8. The DNA for the CDR3 is TGCGCCAGCAGCGCCATGGGACAGATGAATCAGCCCCAGCATTTT. This gives the protein CASSAMGQMNQPQHF. Together with reference TRBV5-1 and TRBJ1-5, the CDR3 gives the full variable domain: KAGVTQTPRYLIKTRGQQVTLSCSPISGHRSVSWYQQTPGQGLQFLFEYFSETQRNKGNFPGRFSGRQFSNSRSEMNVSTLELGDSALYLCASSAMGQMNQPQHFGDGTRLSIL.

The gene calls are TRBV29-1 and TRBJ1-1; unclear D gene. The germline V gene has CDR1 SQVTM and CDR2 ANQGSEA. This CDR3 spans 14 amino acids. Trimming took off 0 bases at V and 1 base at J, with 9 bases between the two ends. The DNA for the CDR3 is TGCAGCGTTGAAGATCGACCTGGGAACACTGAAGCTTTCTTT. It encodes CSVEDRPGNTEAFF. Variable domain in full (rest from reference TRBV29-1 and TRBJ1-1): SAVISQKPSRDICQRGTSLTIQCQVDSQVTMMFWYRQQPGQSLTLIATANQGSEATYESGFVIDKFPISRPNLTFSTLTVSNMSPEDSSIYLCSVEDRPGNTEAFFGQGTRLTVV.

Only a few counts were recorded for this clonotype. The J gene is TRBJ1-5, the V gene TRBV6-9; no reliable D call. Per the germline V gene, CDR1 is MNHGY and CDR2 is SVAAGI. The germline V and J ends were trimmed by 6 bases and 8 bases, with 5 bases remaining between them. The CDR3 length is 10 residues. The CDR3 spells CASRGKPQHF. The DNA of the CDR3 is TGTGCCAGCAGGGGGAAGCCCCAGCATTTT.

The chain carries TRBV12-3 or TRBV12-4 and TRBJ2-2, with D tentatively TRBD1 (6 bases). Trimming removed 6 bases at V and 4 bases at J, with 18 bases between. The CDR3 consists of 16 residues. CDR3 region: CASSSTGSRVTGELFF. As DNA, the CDR3 is TGTGCCAGCAGCTCCACAGGGAGTCGGGTCACCGGGGAGCTGTTTTTT.

This clonotype was seen repeatedly, ten times or more. V gene TRBV7-2 combines with J gene TRBJ2-3; D is possibly TRBD2 (5 bases). Germline CDR1 and CDR2: SGHTA and FQGNSA. Trimming removed 5 bases from V and 4 bases from J, with 10 bases in between. This CDR3 has 13 amino acids. The CDR3 loop reads CASSPQLADTQYF. In nucleotides, the CDR3 is TGTGCCAGCAGCCCCCAACTAGCAGATACGCAGTATTTT.

The gene calls are TRBV12-3 or TRBV12-4 and TRBJ2-7, with unresolved D. Trimming pared 7 bases from V and 2 bases from J, leaving 15 bases between. This CDR3 spans 14 amino acids. Here the CDR3 reads CASTTPGRAYEQYF. The CDR3 DNA reads as TGTGCCAGCACCACACCCGGCCGAGCCTACGAGCAGTACTTC.

There are a few counts of this clonotype. V is TRBV5-1 and J is TRBJ1-1; unclear D gene. V dropped 4 bases and J dropped 2 bases, with 15 bases sitting between them. The CDR3 sequence is 15 residues long. CDR1 is SGHRS, CDR2 YFSETQ, per germline. This chain's CDR3 is CASSTRVGFNTEAFF. Here the CDR3 DNA reads TGCGCCAGCAGCACCAGAGTGGGGTTCAACACTGAAGCTTTCTTT.